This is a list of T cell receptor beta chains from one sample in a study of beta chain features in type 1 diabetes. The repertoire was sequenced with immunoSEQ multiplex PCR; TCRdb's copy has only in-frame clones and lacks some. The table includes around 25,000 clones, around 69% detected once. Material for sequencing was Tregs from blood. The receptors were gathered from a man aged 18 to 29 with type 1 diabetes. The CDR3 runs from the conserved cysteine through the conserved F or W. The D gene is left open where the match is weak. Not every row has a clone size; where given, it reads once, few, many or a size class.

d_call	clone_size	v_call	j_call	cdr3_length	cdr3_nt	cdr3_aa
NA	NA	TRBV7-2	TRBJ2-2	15	TGTGCCAGCAGCTCGATCCTTAGGAACACCGGGGAGCTGCTTTTT	CASSSILRNTGELLF
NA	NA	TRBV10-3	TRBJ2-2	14	TGTGCCACCCTGCTGGCTTCGAACACCGGGGAGCTGTTTTTT	CATLLASNTGELFF
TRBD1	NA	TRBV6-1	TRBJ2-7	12	TGTGCCAGCAGTGTCTGGACAGGGGAGCAGTACTTC	CASSVWTGEQYF
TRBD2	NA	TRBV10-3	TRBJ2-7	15	TGTGCCATCAGTGCTGGGACTAGCGGCTCCTACGAGCAGTACTTC	CAISAGTSGSYEQYF
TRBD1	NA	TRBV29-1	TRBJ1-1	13	TGCAGCGTTAGGGGGCTAATGAACACTGAAGCTTTCTTT	CSVRGLMNTEAFF
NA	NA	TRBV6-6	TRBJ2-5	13	TGTGCCAGCAGTTACGGGGGGCAAGAGACCCAGTACTTC	CASSYGGQETQYF
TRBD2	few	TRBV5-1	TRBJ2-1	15	TGCGCCAGCAGACGAAGACTAGCGGGGGACAATGAGCAGTTCTTC	CASRRRLAGDNEQFF
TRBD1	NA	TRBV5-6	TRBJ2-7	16	TGTGCCAGCAGCCCGCAGGGGACAGGGGGACGCTACGAGCAGTACTTC	CASSPQGTGGRYEQYF
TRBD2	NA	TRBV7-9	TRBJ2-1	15	TGTGCCAGCAGCCCCAGACTAGCGGGAGAGAATGAGCAGTTCTTC	CASSPRLAGENEQFF
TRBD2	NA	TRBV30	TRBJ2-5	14	TGTGCCTGGAGCGTCGGTAGCGGGACAGAGACCCAGTACTTC	CAWSVGSGTETQYF
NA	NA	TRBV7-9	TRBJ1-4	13	TGTGCCAGCAGCTTGTCCGGGTCCCCACAACTGTTTTTT	CASSLSGSPQLFF
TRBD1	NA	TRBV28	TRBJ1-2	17	TGTGCCAGCAGTGGGGCAGGGGGGCAGGGTACTTACTATGGCTACACCTTC	CASSGAGGQGTYYGYTF
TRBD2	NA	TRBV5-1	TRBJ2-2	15	TGCGCCAGCAGCTTCGTGGGAGGGCCCGCCGGGGAGCTGTTTTTT	CASSFVGGPAGELFF
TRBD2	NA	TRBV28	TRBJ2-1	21	TGTGCCAGCAGTTCGGGACTAGCGGGATGGACGAGTCGCGGGAGGGGGAATGAGCAGTTCTTC	CASSSGLAGWTSRGRGNEQFF
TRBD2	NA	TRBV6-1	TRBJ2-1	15	TGTGCCAGCAGTGAACCGGGACTAGACGACAATGAGCAGTTCTTC	CASSEPGLDDNEQFF
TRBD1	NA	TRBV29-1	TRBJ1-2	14	TGCAGCGTTCTCACTACAGGGGCGGCCTATGGCTACACCTTC	CSVLTTGAAYGYTF
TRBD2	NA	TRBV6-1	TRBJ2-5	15	TGTGCCAGCAGGACTAGCGGGACGATGGGAGAGACCCAGTACTTC	CASRTSGTMGETQYF
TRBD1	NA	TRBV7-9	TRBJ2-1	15	TGTGCCAGCACCCCCGGACAGGGAAGATTTGATGAGCAGTTCTTC	CASTPGQGRFDEQFF
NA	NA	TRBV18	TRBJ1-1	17	TGTGCCAGCTCACCAGGGAGGGGAACCGGCCCCAACACTGAAGCTTTCTTT	CASSPGRGTGPNTEAFF
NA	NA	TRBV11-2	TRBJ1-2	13	TGTGCCAGCAGCTTTCGACAGTACTATGGCTACACCTTC	CASSFRQYYGYTF
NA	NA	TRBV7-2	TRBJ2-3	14	TGTGCCAGCAGCTTATCTCGGGGGACAGATACGCAGTATTTT	CASSLSRGTDTQYF
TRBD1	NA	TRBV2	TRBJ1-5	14	TGTGCCAGCAGGGACAGGGGCGGCAATCAGCCCCAGCATTTT	CASRDRGGNQPQHF
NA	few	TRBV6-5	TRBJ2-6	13	TGTGCCAGCAGTTCGGGGAATGCCAACGTCCTGACTTTC	CASSSGNANVLTF
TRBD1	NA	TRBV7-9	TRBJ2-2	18	TGTGCCAGCAGCTCCCTGGAAGGGACAGAGAAAATCACCGGGGAGCTGTTTTTT	CASSSLEGTEKITGELFF
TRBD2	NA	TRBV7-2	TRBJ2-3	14	TGTGCCAGCAGCTTAGTAGCGGGGGCGGATACGCAGTATTTT	CASSLVAGADTQYF
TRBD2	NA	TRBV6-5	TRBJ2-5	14	TGTGCCAGGGGGGAGGGCGCGGGGTTGGAGACCCAGTACTTC	CARGEGAGLETQYF
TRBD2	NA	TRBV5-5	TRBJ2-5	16	TGTGCCAGCAGCTTGAAGCGACTAGCGCTAGGAGAGACCCAGTACTTC	CASSLKRLALGETQYF
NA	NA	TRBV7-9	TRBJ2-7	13	TGTGCCAGCAGCCCCGGCGGTTTCTACGAGCAGTACTTC	CASSPGGFYEQYF
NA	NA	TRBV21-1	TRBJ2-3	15	TGTGCCTCGGTAAGACTAGCGGGGAGCACAGATACGCAGTATTTT	CASVRLAGSTDTQYF
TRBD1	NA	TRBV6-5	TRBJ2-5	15	TGTGCCAGCAGTTCCGGGACAGGGCACTGGAGGACCCAGTACTTC	CASSSGTGHWRTQYF
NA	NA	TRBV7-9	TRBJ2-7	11	TGTGCCAGCAGTCTATCCTACGAGCAGTACTTC	CASSLSYEQYF
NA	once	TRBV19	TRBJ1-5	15	TGTGCCAGTACCACCCAGGTCGCAGCCTCCGGGCCCCAGCATTTT	CASTTQVAASGPQHF
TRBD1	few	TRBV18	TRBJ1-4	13	TGTGCCAGCTCACCGGGACAGGGTGAAAAACTGTTTTTT	CASSPGQGEKLFF
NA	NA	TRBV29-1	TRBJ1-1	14	TGCAGCGTTGAAGTCGGGGGAATTCGCACTGAAGCTTTCTTT	CSVEVGGIRTEAFF
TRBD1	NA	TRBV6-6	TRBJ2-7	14	TGTGCCAGCAGTCGACAGGGGAGGCTGAACGAGCAGTACTTC	CASSRQGRLNEQYF
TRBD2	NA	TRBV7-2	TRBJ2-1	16	TGTGCCAGCAGCTTAGCTCTAGCGGGGGCCTACAATGAGCAGTTCTTC	CASSLALAGAYNEQFF
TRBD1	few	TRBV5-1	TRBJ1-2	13	TGCGCCAGCAGCTACCGGACAGGGTATGGCTACACCTTC	CASSYRTGYGYTF
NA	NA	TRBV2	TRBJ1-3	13	TGTGCCAGCAGGGGGGCGACTGGAAACACCATATATTTT	CASRGATGNTIYF
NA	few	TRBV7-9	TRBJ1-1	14	TGTGCCAGCAGCCTCGCCGGATCGAGGACTGAAGCTTTCTTT	CASSLAGSRTEAFF
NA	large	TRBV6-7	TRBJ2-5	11	TGTGCCAGCCTTAACTCGCAGACCCAGTACTTC	CASLNSQTQYF
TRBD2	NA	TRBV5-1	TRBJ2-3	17	TGCGCCAGCAGCTTGGACCGAGCGGGAGGGCCATCTGATACGCAGTATTTT	CASSLDRAGGPSDTQYF
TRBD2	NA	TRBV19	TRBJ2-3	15	TGTGCCAGTAGTATGGGACTAGCGGGAGCAGATACGCAGTATTTT	CASSMGLAGADTQYF
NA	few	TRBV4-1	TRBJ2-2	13	TGCGCCAGCAGCCAAGCAGGAACCGGGGAGCTGTTTTTT	CASSQAGTGELFF
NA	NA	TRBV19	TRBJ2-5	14	TGTGCCACCAGTTTCAGGACAGCCCTTGGGACCCAGTACTTC	CATSFRTALGTQYF
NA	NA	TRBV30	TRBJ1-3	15	TGTGCCTGGAGGGCTCAAGGGAGCGGTGGAAACACCATATATTTT	CAWRAQGSGGNTIYF
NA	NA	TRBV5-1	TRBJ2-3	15	TGCGCCAGCAGGGACTCTTCCGGAGTGACAGATACGCAGTATTTT	CASRDSSGVTDTQYF
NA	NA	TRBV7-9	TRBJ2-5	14	TGTGCCAGCAGCTTAGCGTTCGTTTCGGAGACCCAGTACTTC	CASSLAFVSETQYF
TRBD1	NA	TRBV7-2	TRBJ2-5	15	TGTGCCAGCAGCTTACAGGCAGGGGGCGTAGAGACCCAGTACTTC	CASSLQAGGVETQYF
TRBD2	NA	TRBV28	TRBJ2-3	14	TGTGCCAGCAAAGTGGGCGGGAGGGCAGATACGCAGTATTTT	CASKVGGRADTQYF
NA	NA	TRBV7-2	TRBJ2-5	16	TGTGCCAGCAGCTCAGGCGTCAGGGGGGCGCAAGAGACCCAGTACTTC	CASSSGVRGAQETQYF
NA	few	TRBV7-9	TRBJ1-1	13	TGTGCCAGCAGTTACACAACAGGGAGTGAAGCTTTCTTT	CASSYTTGSEAFF
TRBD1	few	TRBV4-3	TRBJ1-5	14	TGCGCCAGCAGCCAGGAACAGGGGCGTCAGCCCCAGCATTTT	CASSQEQGRQPQHF
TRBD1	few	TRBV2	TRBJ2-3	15	TGTGCCAGCAGTGACCTACAGGGGAGCACAGATACGCAGTATTTT	CASSDLQGSTDTQYF